This TCR beta chain was sequenced during a study of graft-versus-host responses after intestinal transplantation. The CDR3 is 15 amino acids. The germline V gene has CDR1 MNHNS and CDR2 SASEGT. V was shortened by 5 bases and J by 8 bases, with 19 bases between the two germline ends. Repertoires were generated with immunoSEQ multiplex PCR, while TCRdb's copy carries only in-frame clones and drops some. In the table there are tens of thousands of clones, less than 95% of which are singletons. The source of this sequence is a human patient who received an intestinal transplant, so some T cells may come from the graft donor. This material consisted of PBMCs, taken approximately 360 days after intestinal transplant. This sequence joins TRBV6-1 and TRBJ2-4; weak D call: TRBD2 (6 bases). The CDR3 DNA is TGTGCCAGCAGTTCGGGGGAGCGATCCTCGGACATTCAGTACTTC. Protein: CASSSGERSSDIQYF.